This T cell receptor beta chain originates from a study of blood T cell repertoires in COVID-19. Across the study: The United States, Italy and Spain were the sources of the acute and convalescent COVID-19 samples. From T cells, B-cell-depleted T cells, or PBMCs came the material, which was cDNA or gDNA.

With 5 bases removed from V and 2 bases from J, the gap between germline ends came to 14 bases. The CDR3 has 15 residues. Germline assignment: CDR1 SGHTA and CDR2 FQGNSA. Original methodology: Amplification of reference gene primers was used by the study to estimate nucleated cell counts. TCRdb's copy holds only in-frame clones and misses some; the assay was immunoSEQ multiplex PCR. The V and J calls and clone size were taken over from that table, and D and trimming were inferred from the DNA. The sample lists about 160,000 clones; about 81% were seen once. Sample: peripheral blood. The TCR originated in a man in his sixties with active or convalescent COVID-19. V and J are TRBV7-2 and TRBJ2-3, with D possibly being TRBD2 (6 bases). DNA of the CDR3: TGTGCCAGCAGCCCAGACCCGGGGGTCACAGATACGCAGTATTTT. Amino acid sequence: CASSPDPGVTDTQYF.